These 19 T cell receptor beta chains originate from one sample sequenced in a study of alternative splicing in chronic myeloid leukemia remission. Whole-study context: Trial remission samples were taken at major or complete molecular response, at 12 or 24 months.

Libraries were built from poly-A-enriched mRNA from about 1,000 ng total RNA. With the bulk RNA-seq reads reprocessed, TCRdb shows one record per CDR3 protein and no DNA. The sample includes around 300 distinct CDR3 sequences, approximately 98% seen only once; the top ten take more than 6%. Source: PBMCs or total blood leukocytes (not recorded which), taken during remission. Every receptor here comes from an adult with chronic myeloid leukemia.

The gene calls are TRBV5-1 and TRBJ1-3. This CDR3 is built from 16 residues. The germline CDR1 and CDR2 sequences are SGHRS and YFSETQ. CDR3 in amino acids: CASSFLDSNSGNTRYF.

The chain links TRBV7-2 to TRBJ2-1; TCRdb selects TRBD2, and the lack of DNA leaves this call unchecked. Germline loops: CDR1 SGHTA, CDR2 FQGNSA. The CDR3 has 15 amino acids. This chain's CDR3 is CASSLVSGTYNEQFF. The full variable domain, rest sourced from reference TRBV7-2 and TRBJ2-1, is GAGVSQSPSNKVTEKGKDVELRCDPISGHTALYWYRQSLGQGLEFLIYFQGNSAPDKSGLPSDRFSAERTGGSVSTLTIQRTQQEDSAVYLCASSLVSGTYNEQFFGPGTRLTVL.

This chain links TRBV7-8 with TRBJ2-2; TCRdb proposes TRBD2, but this gene call is untestable without DNA. Germline values: CDR1 SGHVS, CDR2 FQNEAQ. The CDR3 covers 17 residues. This CDR3 reads CASSLDETPFNTGELFF.

The rearrangement uses TRBV19 and TRBJ1-4. CDR1 is LNHDA and CDR2 is SQIVND in the germline V gene (reference sequence). The CDR3 is made up of 14 amino acids. The CDR3 region is CASSERSYNEKLFF.

This clonotype was seen once. This chain uses TRBV30 with TRBJ1-2; TCRdb's D call, TRBD1, is unchecked because there is no DNA. Germline lookup yields CDR1 GTSNPN and CDR2 SVGIG (reference sequence). The CDR3 consists of 14 residues. The CDR3: CAWNGQGPNYGYTF.

Only one count was recorded for this clonotype. The V gene is TRBV7-8, the J gene TRBJ2-3; checking the TCRdb D call of TRBD2 is not possible without DNA. Germline values: CDR1 SGHVS, CDR2 FQNEAQ. This CDR3 comprises 13 residues. The CDR3 loop reads CASSLAGADTQYF.

V usage is TRBV6-2 or TRBV6-3 and J usage is TRBJ2-1; checking the TCRdb D call of TRBD2 is not possible without DNA. Germline assignment: CDR1 MNHEY and CDR2 SVGEGT. This CDR3 spans 20 amino acids. The CDR3 loop is CASRKSGLAGGAPYYNEQFF.

This chain links TRBV11-3 with TRBJ1-1. Per germline, CDR1 SGHNT and CDR2 YENEEA. The CDR3 has 15 amino acids. The CDR3 here is CASSLGGQMNTEAFF.

The rearrangement uses TRBV20/OR9-2 and TRBJ2-7; TCRdb proposes TRBD1, but this gene call is untestable without DNA. TRBV20/OR9-2 is treated as an ORF (open reading frame) with a function not yet certain. CDR3 size: 10 residues. The CDR3 loop reads CSAHTGEQYF.

The gene calls are TRBV29-1 and TRBJ1-1. The CDR3 spans 13 residues. Germline lookup yields CDR1 SQVTM and CDR2 ANQGSEA. CDR3 sequence: CGALAQGRTEAFF.

The chain links TRBV19 to TRBJ1-1. The CDR3 has 16 amino acids. In germline, CDR1 is LNHDA, CDR2 SQIVND (reference sequence). CDR3 sequence reads: CASKADPPLSGTEAFF.

The chain joins TRBV2 to TRBJ2-1; TCRdb's D call of TRBD2 is untestable without DNA. Germline-derived CDR1 and CDR2 are SNHLY and FYNNEI. CDR3 size: 15 residues. The CDR3 loop is CASKLAGGAYNEQFF.

The chain has TRBV9 and TRBJ2-7; checking the TCRdb D call of TRBD2 is not possible without DNA. This CDR3 contains 13 residues. Germline V lookup: CDR1 SGDLS, CDR2 YYNGEE. This chain's CDR3 is CASSVAPGYEQYF.

The V and J genes are TRBV9 and TRBJ2-7; TCRdb's D call of TRBD1 is untestable without DNA. The CDR3 runs 16 residues. Germline CDR1 reads SGDLS; CDR2 reads YYNGEE. Here the CDR3 reads CASSVAPDRGTNEQYF.

The CDR3 loop is CSGGHTYEQYF. This chain uses TRBV29-1 with TRBJ2-7. Per germline, CDR1 SQVTM and CDR2 ANQGSEA. The CDR3 covers 11 residues.

This clonotype was counted once. The chain couples TRBV9 to TRBJ2-7; TCRdb gives TRBD2 as the D gene, but with no DNA this cannot be confirmed. Germline lookup yields CDR1 SGDLS and CDR2 YYNGEE. This CDR3 contains 14 residues. CDR3 sequence: CASSVGRSSYEQYF.

The rearrangement links TRBV25-1 to TRBJ1-1; no DNA is available, so the TRBD1 call from TCRdb remains unchecked. The CDR3 loop spans 13 amino acids. Germline V gene sequence: CDR1 MGHDK, CDR2 SYGVNS. The CDR3 sequence: CASSVTGRAEAFF.

The V call is TRBV20-1, the J call TRBJ2-7; lacking DNA, the TRBD2 call made by TCRdb goes unchecked. Germline CDR1 DFQATT, CDR2 SNEGSKA (reference sequence). CDR3 length equals 14 residues. CDR3 sequence: CSARTRMGFYEQYF.

The gene calls are TRBV20-1 and TRBJ1-5; the TRBD1 assignment by TCRdb is unverifiable without DNA. From germline, CDR1 is DFQATT and CDR2 SNEGSKA (reference sequence). The CDR3 has 14 amino acids. The CDR3 loop reads CSANDRPSNQPQHF.